The following is a T cell receptor (beta chain) sequence with its context. TCRdb's copy holds only in-frame clones and misses some; the assay was immunoSEQ multiplex PCR. Here the sample spans 40,000 to 50,000 clones, roughly nine tenths being singletons. These data are taken from a study of T cell changes during pregnancy in multiple sclerosis. The CDR3 consists of 14 residues. The trim removed 5 bases at V and 2 bases at J, leaving 5 bases unmatched. The germline V gene encodes CDR1 SEHNR and CDR2 FQNEAQ (reference sequence). The source material was CD8+ T cells from peripheral blood mononuclear cells, sampled in the third trimester of pregnancy. The chain carries TRBV7-9 and TRBJ2-7; 8 bases fit TRBD2. This TCR was recovered from a female donor with multiple sclerosis, enrolled in a pregnancy study. This CDR3 is CASSQPGLAYEQYF. The CDR3 bases are TGTGCCAGCAGCCAGCCGGGACTAGCCTACGAGCAGTACTTC.